These T cell receptor beta chains were read from a single sample in a study of technical replicates of blood from a few donors. Sequencing was performed with immunoSEQ multiplex PCR; in TCRdb, only in-frame clones are kept and a portion is missing. Among about 76,000 clones, around 86% were seen once, and the ten largest hold about 5.1%. The specimen was PBMCs. The source is a human donor in good health. Some clones in this sample may be carry-over from other donors' samples. The CDR3 runs from the conserved cysteine through the conserved F or W. The D gene is left open where the match is weak. For some rows the clone size is stated as once, few or many, or as a class when expanded; others skip it.

>NA|TRBJ2-3|NA|TRBV7-3
CASSPGQPGPFGTQYF
TGTGCCAGCAGCCCCGGACAGCCTGGACCCTTCGGTACGCAGTATTTT
>TRBD1|TRBJ1-2|once|TRBV7-9
CASSSAGGGGYGYTF
TGTGCCAGCAGCTCAGCAGGGGGCGGCGGCTATGGCTACACCTTC
>NA|TRBJ1-1|NA|TRBV6-6
CASSGTPNTEAFF
TGTGCCAGCAGTGGGACACCGAACACTGAAGCTTTCTTT
>TRBD2|TRBJ2-7|NA|TRBV7-9
CASSSRAGGPGEQYF
TGTGCCAGCAGCTCCCGAGCGGGAGGGCCGGGCGAGCAGTACTTC
>NA|TRBJ2-2|NA|TRBV5-1
CASSLTLSGKGSGELFF
TGCGCCAGCAGCCTGACTCTTAGCGGCAAGGGGTCCGGGGAGCTGTTTTTT
>TRBD2|TRBJ2-1|once|TRBV4-3
CASSQDWASGGAINEQFF
TGCGCCAGCAGCCAAGACTGGGCTAGCGGGGGGGCAATTAATGAGCAGTTCTTC
>TRBD1|TRBJ2-7|NA|TRBV5-1
CASSPVGQGRDSYEQYF
TGCGCCAGCAGCCCCGTCGGACAGGGTAGAGACTCCTACGAGCAGTACTTC
>NA|TRBJ2-2|NA|TRBV5-1
CASSLGGFDTGELFF
TGCGCCAGCAGCTTGGGGGGCTTCGACACCGGGGAGCTGTTTTTT
>NA|TRBJ2-4|NA|TRBV7-2
CASSLVAEKNIQYF
TGTGCCAGCAGCTTAGTGGCGGAGAAAAACATTCAGTACTTC
>TRBD1|TRBJ2-5|NA|TRBV6-1
CASSGRTGVETQYF
TGTGCCAGCAGTGGAAGGACAGGGGTCGAGACCCAGTACTTC
>NA|TRBJ1-4|NA|TRBV10-3
CAISESPGGEKLFF
TGTGCCATCAGTGAGTCGCCGGGGGGTGAAAAACTGTTTTTT
>TRBD1|TRBJ2-7|NA|TRBV10-1
CASGTAYEQYF
TGCGCCAGCGGGACAGCCTACGAGCAGTACTTC
>NA|TRBJ2-7|NA|TRBV4-1
CASSQMGDYVQYF
TGCGCCAGCAGCCAAATGGGAGACTACGTGCAGTACTTC
>NA|TRBJ2-7|NA|TRBV5-5
CASSWGGQPAAYEQYF
TGTGCCAGCAGCTGGGGGGGGCAGCCGGCGGCCTACGAGCAGTACTTC
>NA|TRBJ2-1|NA|TRBV2
CASSGRPVDEQFF
TGTGCCAGCAGTGGGAGACCGGTGGATGAGCAGTTCTTC
>NA|TRBJ2-5|NA|TRBV13
CASSARPRTAPGETQYF
TGTGCCAGCAGCGCGCGGCCCCGGACTGCGCCCGGGGAGACCCAGTACTTC
>NA|TRBJ1-6|few|TRBV21-1
CASSKSEGRSPLHF
TGTGCCAGCAGCAAATCGGAGGGCCGCTCACCCCTCCACTTT
>NA|TRBJ2-7|NA|TRBV4-2
CASSQTTANYEQYF
TGTGCCAGCAGCCAGACTACAGCGAACTACGAGCAGTACTTC
>TRBD1|TRBJ2-7|NA|TRBV5-4
CASSLSQGVYEQYF
TGTGCCAGCAGCTTGAGCCAGGGGGTCTACGAGCAGTACTTC
>TRBD2|TRBJ2-1|NA|TRBV30
CAWSGPGLAGYEQFF
TGTGCCTGGAGTGGCCCGGGACTAGCGGGATATGAGCAGTTCTTC